What follows is one T cell receptor (beta chain) and its context. Here immunoSEQ multiplex PCR was the method, and the copy in TCRdb shows in-frame clones only, minus some. The table lists about 410,000 clones, about 90% of them singletons. These data belong to a study of blood T cell repertoires in COVID-19. Per germline, CDR1 SNHLY and CDR2 FYNNEI. Unmatched junction bases numbered 17, after V lost 6 bases and J lost 7 bases. The length of the CDR3 is 19 residues. Before being deemed recovered, Cohort 3 donors had two negative PCRs, clearance, or symptom resolution. The V call is TRBV2, the J call TRBJ2-1; 14 nucleotides align to TRBD2. This sequence originates from a woman aged 30 to 39 who had recovered from COVID-19. The sequenced sample consisted of PBMCs or T cells enriched from blood (not recorded which). The CDR3 is CASSGTGGAWTSGRNEQFF. The CDR3 region has the DNA TGTGCCAGCAGCGGGACAGGGGGCGCCTGGACTAGCGGGAGGAATGAGCAGTTCTTC.